The 7 T cell receptor beta chains below all came from one sample that was sequenced in a study of CD8+CD57+ T cells in acquired aplastic anemia. CDR3 and TCR beta VDJ profiling relied on genomic DNA as the template. TCRdb re-analysed the reads in MiXCR, keeping a single row per CDR3 protein. The sample comprises about 210,000 distinct CDR3 sequences, 30% to 40% of which are singletons, and 0.9% to 1.2% rests with the top ten. The sequenced sample was sorted CD4+, CD8+, or CD8+CD57+ T cells (not recorded which) from PBMCs. The receptors derive from a human donor in good health, serving as a control.

J is TRBJ2-6 and V is TRBV9; D is ambiguous. CDR3 size: 17 residues. Per the germline V gene, CDR1 is SGDLS and CDR2 is YYNGEE. Trimming shortened V by 2 bases and J by 4 bases, and 16 bases separated the two germline ends. In nucleotides, the CDR3 is TGTGCCAGCAGCGTTCCCAGGAGAGGTTCAGGGGCCAACGTCCTGACTTTC. Protein product: CASSVPRRGSGANVLTF. The full variable domain, in which reference TRBV9 and TRBJ2-6 provide the parts outside the CDR3, is DSGVTQTPKHLITATGQRVTLRCSPRSGDLSVYWYQQSLDQGLQFLIQYYNGEERAKGNILERFSAQQFPDLHSELNLSSLELGDSALYFCASSVPRRGSGANVLTFGAGSRLTVL.

This clonotype appeared many times. This chain connects TRBV5-8 to TRBJ1-6; D gene unclear. The CDR3 covers 14 residues. Trimming removed 7 bases from V and 7 bases from J, with 15 bases in between. Germline CDR1 is SGHTS and CDR2 is YDEGEE. The CDR3 nucleotides are TGTGCCAGCTTTGGGGTGAGAATGAATTCACCCCTCCACTTT. Translating gives CASFGVRMNSPLHF.

J is TRBJ2-7 and V is TRBV7-3; perhaps TRBD2 as D (6 bases). This CDR3 comprises 15 residues. Trimming took off 5 bases at V and 2 bases at J, with 16 bases between the two ends. Germline loops: CDR1 SGHTA, CDR2 FQGTGA. This chain's CDR3 is CASSQPTGVPYEQYF. The CDR3 DNA is TGTGCCAGCAGCCAGCCAACGGGGGTTCCCTACGAGCAGTACTTC.

The rearrangement links TRBV29-1 to TRBJ1-2; TRBD1 is a possible D gene (5 bases). The CDR3 contains 13 residues. CDR1 SQVTM and CDR2 ANQGSEA come from the germline V gene. V dropped 5 bases and J dropped 4 bases, with 14 bases sitting between them. The CDR3 DNA is TGCAGCGTTTGGGGGATTGACACCTATGGCTACACCTTC. Amino acids: CSVWGIDTYGYTF.

In its sample, this clonotype was seen many times. The V gene is TRBV5-1, the J gene TRBJ2-5; D may correspond to TRBD1 or TRBD2 (6 bases each). The CDR3 consists of 14 residues. Germline values: CDR1 SGHRS, CDR2 YFSETQ. The V gene lost 2 bases and the J gene lost 3 bases, with 11 bases spanning the gap. The CDR3 DNA is TGCGCCAGCAGCTTCACCGGGGGCGAAGAGACCCAGTACTTC. Translation gives CASSFTGGEETQYF.

This chain connects TRBV30 to TRBJ1-2; TRBD1 is a possible D gene (5 bases). Per germline, CDR1 GTSNPN and CDR2 SVGIG (reference sequence). This CDR3 spans 14 amino acids. V was pared by 8 bases and J by 6 bases, with 22 bases between. The CDR3 loop reads CARDKPTGGDGYTF. The CDR3 coding sequence is TGTGCCCGCGATAAACCCACAGGTGGGGATGGCTACACCTTC.

This clonotype was seen only a few times. V gene TRBV2 combines with J gene TRBJ1-5; the match to TRBD1 covers 8 bases. With the DNA end fitting TRBJ2-3 better, the J assignment may be wrong. This CDR3 is 13 amino acids long. From germline, CDR1 is SNHLY and CDR2 FYNNEI. The CDR3 loop reads CASKGQVSQPQYF. The CDR3 nucleotides are TGTGCCAGCAAGGGACAGGTCAGTCAGCCCCAGTATTTT.